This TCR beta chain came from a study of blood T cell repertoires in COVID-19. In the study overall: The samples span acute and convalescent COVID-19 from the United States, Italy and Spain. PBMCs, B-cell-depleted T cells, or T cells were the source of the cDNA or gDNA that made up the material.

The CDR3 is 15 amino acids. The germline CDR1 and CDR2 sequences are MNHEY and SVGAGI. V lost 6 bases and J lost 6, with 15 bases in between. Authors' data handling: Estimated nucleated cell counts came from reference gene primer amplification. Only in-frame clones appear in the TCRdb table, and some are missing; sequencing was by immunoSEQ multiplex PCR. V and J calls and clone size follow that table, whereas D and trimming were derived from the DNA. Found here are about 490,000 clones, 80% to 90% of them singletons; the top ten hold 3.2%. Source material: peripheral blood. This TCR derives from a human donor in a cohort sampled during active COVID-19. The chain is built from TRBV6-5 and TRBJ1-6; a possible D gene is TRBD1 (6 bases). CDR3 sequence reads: CASRDSRGGNSPLHF. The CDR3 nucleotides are TGTGCCAGCAGGGACTCAAGGGGGGGTAATTCACCCCTCCACTTT.